The T cell receptor (beta chain) under discussion was sequenced for a study of shared clonotypes between healthy human individuals. About the research overall: Researchers drew samples from a couple of women and three men aged 18 to 49.

The authors loaded around 220 ng DNA, 28,000 or so T cell genomes, into sorted-subset replicate PCRs. The assay was immunoSEQ multiplex PCR, and TCRdb's table has in-frame clones only and misses some. Of approximately 2.1 million clones listed, approximately 95% are singletons. Germline loops: CDR1 SGHDT, CDR2 YYEEEE. The CDR3 has 15 amino acids. V was clipped by 1 base and J by 3 bases, with 11 bases between them. The sample was naive CD4+ T cells from PBMCs. Subset defined: CD45RA+ positively selected. This sequence originates from a man aged 18 to 29 in good health. Some clones in this sample may be carry-over from other donors' samples. The rearrangement uses TRBV5-6 and TRBJ2-1; D gene ambiguous. In nucleotides, the CDR3 is TGTGCCAGCAGCTTGTTACGGCAGAGCTACAATGAGCAGTTCTTC. It translates to CASSLLRQSYNEQFF.